This entry features one TCR beta chain sequence. Its antigen is still unknown. This entry belongs to a study of blood T cells in healthy people across ages. Healthy Caucasian individuals from Russia aged about 6 to 100 served as donors. PCR was performed a second time for about 7 to 12 cycles using a sample-barcoded 5' primer and a J-beta primer mix. TCRdb re-analysed the 5' RACE reads in MiXCR, keeping a single row per CDR3 protein. Here the sample spans roughly 790,000 distinct CDR3 sequences, more than 40% being singletons. The V gene's germline CDR1 is SNHLY and CDR2 FYNNEI. CDR3 length equals 10 residues. Study-wide results and limits: With age, beta diversity per million T cells declined roughly linearly, significantly by about 40.

This TCR derives from a woman aged 55-70 years in good health. The rearrangement joins TRBV2 to TRBJ2-7, with D hard to call. The better agreement between TRBJ2-5 and the DNA end casts doubt on the J call. Sequenced sample: blood. In DNA, the CDR3 is TGTGCCAGCAGTAAAACGACCCAGTACTTC. This translates into CASSKTTQYF.